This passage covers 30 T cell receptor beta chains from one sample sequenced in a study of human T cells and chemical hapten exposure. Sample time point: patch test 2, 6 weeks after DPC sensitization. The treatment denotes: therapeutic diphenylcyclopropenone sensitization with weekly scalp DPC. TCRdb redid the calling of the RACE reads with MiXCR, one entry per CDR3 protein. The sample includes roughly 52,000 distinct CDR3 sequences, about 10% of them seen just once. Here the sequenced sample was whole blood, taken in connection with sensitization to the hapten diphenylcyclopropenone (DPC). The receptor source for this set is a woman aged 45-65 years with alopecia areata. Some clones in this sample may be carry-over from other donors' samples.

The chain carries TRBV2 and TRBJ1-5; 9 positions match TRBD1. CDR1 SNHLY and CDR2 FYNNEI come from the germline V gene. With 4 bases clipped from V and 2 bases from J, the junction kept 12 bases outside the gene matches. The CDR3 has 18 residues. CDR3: CASSGKGQGIAGNQPQHF. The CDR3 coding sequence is TGTGCCAGCAGTGGAAAGGGACAGGGAATCGCAGGCAATCAGCCCCAGCATTTT. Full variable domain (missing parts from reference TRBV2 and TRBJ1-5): EPEVTQTPSHQVTQMGQEVILRCVPISNHLYFYWYRQILGQKVEFLVSFYNNEISEKSEIFDDQFSVERPDGSNFTLKIRSTKLEDSAMYFCASSGKGQGIAGNQPQHFGDGTRLSIL.

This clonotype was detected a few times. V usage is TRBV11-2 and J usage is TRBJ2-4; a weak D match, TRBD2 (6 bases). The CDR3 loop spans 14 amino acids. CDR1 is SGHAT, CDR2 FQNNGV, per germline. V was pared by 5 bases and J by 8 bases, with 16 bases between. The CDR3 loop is CASSPASGRDIQYF. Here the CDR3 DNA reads TGTGCCAGCAGCCCAGCGAGCGGGCGGGACATTCAGTACTTC.

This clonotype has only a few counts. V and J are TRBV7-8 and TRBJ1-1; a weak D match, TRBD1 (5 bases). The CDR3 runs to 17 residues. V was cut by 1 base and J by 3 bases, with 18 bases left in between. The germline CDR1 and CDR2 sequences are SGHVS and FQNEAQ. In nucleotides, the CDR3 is TGTGCCAGCAGCTTAGAACCACCCTTGGGGGGGTACACTGAAGCTTTCTTT. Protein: CASSLEPPLGGYTEAFF.

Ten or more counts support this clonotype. This chain's CDR3 is CSVEDYPGGYTF. The CDR3 DNA follows: TGCAGCGTTGAAGATTACCCTGGAGGCTACACCTTC. The gene calls are TRBV29-1 and TRBJ1-2; D is unclear. The CDR3 is 12 amino acids. Looked up from germline, CDR1 is SQVTM and CDR2 is ANQGSEA. Trimming cost V 0 bases and J 8 bases, with 10 bases left between them.

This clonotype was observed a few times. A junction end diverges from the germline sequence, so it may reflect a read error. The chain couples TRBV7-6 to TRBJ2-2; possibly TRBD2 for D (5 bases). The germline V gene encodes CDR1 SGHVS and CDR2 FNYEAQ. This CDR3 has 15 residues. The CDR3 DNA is TGTGCCAGCACCTTAATTAGCGTGGACACCGGGGAGCTGTTTTTT. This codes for CASTLISVDTGELFF.

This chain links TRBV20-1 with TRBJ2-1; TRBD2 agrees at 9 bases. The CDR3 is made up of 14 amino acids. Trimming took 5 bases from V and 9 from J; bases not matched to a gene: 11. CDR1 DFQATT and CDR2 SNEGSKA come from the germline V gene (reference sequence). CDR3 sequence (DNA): TGCAGTGCTCAGAGACCTAGCGGGGCGAGTGAGCAGTTCTTC. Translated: CSAQRPSGASEQFF.

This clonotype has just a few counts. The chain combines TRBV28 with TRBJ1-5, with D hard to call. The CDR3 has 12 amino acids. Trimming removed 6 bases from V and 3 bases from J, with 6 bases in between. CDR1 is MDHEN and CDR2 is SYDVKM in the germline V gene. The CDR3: CASRQYNQPQHF. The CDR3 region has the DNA TGTGCCAGCAGACAGTACAATCAGCCCCAGCATTTT.

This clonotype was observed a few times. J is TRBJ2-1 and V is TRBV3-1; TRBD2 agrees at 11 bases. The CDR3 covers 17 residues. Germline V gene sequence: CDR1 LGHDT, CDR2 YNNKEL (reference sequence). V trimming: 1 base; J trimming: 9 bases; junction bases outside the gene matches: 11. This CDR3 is CASSQGRTSGRSAEQFF. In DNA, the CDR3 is TGTGCCAGCAGCCAAGGGAGAACTAGCGGGAGAAGTGCTGAGCAGTTCTTC.

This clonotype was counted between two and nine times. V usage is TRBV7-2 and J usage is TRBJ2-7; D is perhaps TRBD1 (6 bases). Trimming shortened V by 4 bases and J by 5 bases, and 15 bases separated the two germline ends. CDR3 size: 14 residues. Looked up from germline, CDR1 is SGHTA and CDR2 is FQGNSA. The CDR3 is CASSSDKNRDEQYF. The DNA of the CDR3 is TGTGCCAGCAGCTCGGATAAAAACAGGGACGAGCAGTACTTC.

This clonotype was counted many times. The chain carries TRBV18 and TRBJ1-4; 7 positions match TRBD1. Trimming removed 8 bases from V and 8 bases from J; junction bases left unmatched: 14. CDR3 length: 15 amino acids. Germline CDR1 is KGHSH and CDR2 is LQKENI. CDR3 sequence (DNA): TGTGCCAGCCAGCCGACGACAGGGAGTCGGGAAAAACTGTTTTTT. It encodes CASQPTTGSREKLFF.

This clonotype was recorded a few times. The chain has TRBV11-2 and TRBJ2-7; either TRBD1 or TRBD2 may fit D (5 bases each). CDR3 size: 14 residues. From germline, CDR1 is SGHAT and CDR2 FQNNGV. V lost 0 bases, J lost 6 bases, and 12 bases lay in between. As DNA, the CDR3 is TGTGCCAGCAGCTTAGATCCTGGGGGTTCCGAGCAGTACTTC. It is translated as CASSLDPGGSEQYF.

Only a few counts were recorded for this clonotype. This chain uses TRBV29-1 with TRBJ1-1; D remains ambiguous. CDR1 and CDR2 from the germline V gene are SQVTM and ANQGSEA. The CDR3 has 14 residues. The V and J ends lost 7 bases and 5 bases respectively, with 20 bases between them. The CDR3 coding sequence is TGCAGCGCAGAAAGGAATCCGGGAGGGACTGAAGCTTTCTTT. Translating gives CSAERNPGGTEAFF.

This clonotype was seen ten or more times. CDR3 in amino acids: CATSDFGTGVEETQYF. CDR3 DNA: TGTGCCACCAGTGATTTCGGGACAGGGGTAGAAGAGACCCAGTACTTC. The rearrangement joins TRBV24-1 to TRBJ2-5; 10 nucleotides align to TRBD1. This CDR3 contains 16 residues. Germline V CDR1 and CDR2: KGHDR, SFDVKD. Trimming at V came to 1 base and at J to 3 bases, leaving 4 bases not matched to a gene.

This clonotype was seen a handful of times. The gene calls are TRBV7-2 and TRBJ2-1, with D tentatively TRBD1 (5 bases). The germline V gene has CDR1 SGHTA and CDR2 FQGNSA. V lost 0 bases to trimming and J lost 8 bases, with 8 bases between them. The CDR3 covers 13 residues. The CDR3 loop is CASSLAVRDEQFF. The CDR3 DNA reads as TGTGCCAGCAGCTTAGCGGTCAGGGATGAGCAGTTCTTC.

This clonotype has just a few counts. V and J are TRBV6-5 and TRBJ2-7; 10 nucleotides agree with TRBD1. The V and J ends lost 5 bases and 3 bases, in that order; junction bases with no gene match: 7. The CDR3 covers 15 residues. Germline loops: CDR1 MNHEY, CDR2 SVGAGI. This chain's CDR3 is CASSPPGTGVYEQYF. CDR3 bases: TGTGCCAGCAGTCCCCCCGGGACAGGGGTCTACGAGCAGTACTTC.

The CDR3 region is CASSKALWIPRDRGDEQYF. The CDR3 region has the DNA TGTGCCAGCAGCAAAGCGCTTTGGATACCCCGGGACAGGGGTGACGAGCAGTACTTC. The chain has TRBV21-1 and TRBJ2-7; the listed D gene, TRBD1, was not tested against the DNA. TRBV21-1 is listed as a pseudogene. CDR3 length: 19 residues.

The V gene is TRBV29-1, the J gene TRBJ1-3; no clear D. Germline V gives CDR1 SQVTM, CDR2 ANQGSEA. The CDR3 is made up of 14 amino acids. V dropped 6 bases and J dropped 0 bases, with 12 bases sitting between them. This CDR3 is CSVIPVDSGNTIYF. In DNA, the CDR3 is TGCAGCGTGATCCCGGTAGACTCTGGAAACACCATATATTTT.

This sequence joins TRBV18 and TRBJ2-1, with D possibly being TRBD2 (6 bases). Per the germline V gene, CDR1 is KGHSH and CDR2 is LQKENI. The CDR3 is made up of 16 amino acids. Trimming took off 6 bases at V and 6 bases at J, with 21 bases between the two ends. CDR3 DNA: TGTGCCAGCTCCCCCCGGGGAGGTTCCCTTGCCAATGAGCAGTTCTTC. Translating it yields CASSPRGGSLANEQFF.

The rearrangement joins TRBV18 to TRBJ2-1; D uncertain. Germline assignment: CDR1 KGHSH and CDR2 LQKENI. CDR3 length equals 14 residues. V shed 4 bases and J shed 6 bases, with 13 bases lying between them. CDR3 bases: TGTGCCAGCTCACTTCAGGAACAGAGCAATGAGCAGTTCTTC. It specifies CASSLQEQSNEQFF. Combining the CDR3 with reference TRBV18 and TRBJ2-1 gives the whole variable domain NAGVMQNPRHLVRRRGQEARLRCSPMKGHSHVYWYRQLPEEGLKFMVYLQKENIIDESGMPKERFSAEFPKEGPSILRIQQVVRGDSAAYFCASSLQEQSNEQFFGPGTRLTVL.

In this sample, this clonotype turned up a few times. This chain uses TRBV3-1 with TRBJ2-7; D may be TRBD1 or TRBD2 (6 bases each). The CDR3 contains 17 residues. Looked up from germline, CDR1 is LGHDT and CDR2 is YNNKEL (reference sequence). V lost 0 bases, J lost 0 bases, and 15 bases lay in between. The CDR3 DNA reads TGTGCCAGCAGCCAAGAAAGGGGGGACGGGAGCTCCTACGAGCAGTACTTC. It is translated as CASSQERGDGSSYEQYF.

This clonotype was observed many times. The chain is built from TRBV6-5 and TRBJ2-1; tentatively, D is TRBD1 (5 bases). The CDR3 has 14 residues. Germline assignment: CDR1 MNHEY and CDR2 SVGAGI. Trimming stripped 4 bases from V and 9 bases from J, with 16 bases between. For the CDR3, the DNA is TGTGCCAGCAGTTCAGGGTTGACGTACTCTGAGCAGTTCTTC. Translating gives CASSSGLTYSEQFF.

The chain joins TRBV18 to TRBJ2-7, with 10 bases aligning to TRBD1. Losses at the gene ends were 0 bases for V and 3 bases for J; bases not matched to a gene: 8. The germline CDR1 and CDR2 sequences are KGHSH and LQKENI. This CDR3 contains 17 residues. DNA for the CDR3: TGTGCCAGCTCACCACCGAACTCAGGACAGGGGGTCTACGAGCAGTACTTC. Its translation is CASSPPNSGQGVYEQYF.

The CDR3 DNA is TGTGCCAGCAGTGGGACTAGCGGGAGGGTACTCTACAATGAGCAGTTCTTC. This translates into CASSGTSGRVLYNEQFF. The chain is built from TRBV6-1 and TRBJ2-1; TRBD2 matches 15 bases. There are 17 residues in the CDR3. With 4 bases clipped from V and 3 bases from J, the junction kept 4 bases outside the gene matches. Germline values: CDR1 MNHNS, CDR2 SASEGT.

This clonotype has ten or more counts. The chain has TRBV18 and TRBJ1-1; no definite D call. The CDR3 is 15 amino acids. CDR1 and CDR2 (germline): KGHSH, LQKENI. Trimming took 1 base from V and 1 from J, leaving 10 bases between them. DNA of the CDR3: TGTGCCAGCTCACCACTGCCAGTGACGAACACTGAAGCTTTCTTT. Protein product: CASSPLPVTNTEAFF. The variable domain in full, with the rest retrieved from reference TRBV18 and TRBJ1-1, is NAGVMQNPRHLVRRRGQEARLRCSPMKGHSHVYWYRQLPEEGLKFMVYLQKENIIDESGMPKERFSAEFPKEGPSILRIQQVVRGDSAAYFCASSPLPVTNTEAFFGQGTRLTVV.

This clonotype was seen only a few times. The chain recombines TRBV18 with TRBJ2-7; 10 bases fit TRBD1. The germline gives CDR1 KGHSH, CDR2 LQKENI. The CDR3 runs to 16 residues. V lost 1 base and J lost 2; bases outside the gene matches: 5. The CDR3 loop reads CASSPRPGQGTYEQYF. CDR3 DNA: TGTGCCAGCTCACCACGCCCGGGACAGGGGACCTACGAGCAGTACTTC.

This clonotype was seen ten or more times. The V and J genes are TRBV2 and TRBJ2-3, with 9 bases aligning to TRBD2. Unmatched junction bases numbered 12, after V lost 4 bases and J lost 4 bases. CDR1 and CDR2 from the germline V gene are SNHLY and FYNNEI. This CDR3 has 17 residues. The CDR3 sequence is CASSGSSGRTKADTQYF. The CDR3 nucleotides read TGTGCCAGCAGTGGTTCGAGCGGGAGGACCAAGGCAGATACGCAGTATTTT.

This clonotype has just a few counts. The CDR3 nucleotides are TGTGCCAGCCGTTACGGGGCCACGAACACCGGGGAGCTGTTTTTT. This gives the protein CASRYGATNTGELFF. The chain recombines TRBV10-3 with TRBJ2-2; D is tentatively TRBD1 or TRBD2 (5 bases each). CDR1 and CDR2 from the germline V gene are ENHRY and SYGVKD. V was trimmed by 10 bases and J by 0 bases, leaving 15 bases between them. This CDR3 region has 15 residues.

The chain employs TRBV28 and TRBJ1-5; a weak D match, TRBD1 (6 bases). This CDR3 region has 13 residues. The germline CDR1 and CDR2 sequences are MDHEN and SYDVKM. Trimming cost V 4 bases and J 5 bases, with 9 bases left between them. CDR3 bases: TGTGCCAGCAGTTCCGGGGGGCATCAGCCCCAGCATTTT. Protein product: CASSSGGHQPQHF.

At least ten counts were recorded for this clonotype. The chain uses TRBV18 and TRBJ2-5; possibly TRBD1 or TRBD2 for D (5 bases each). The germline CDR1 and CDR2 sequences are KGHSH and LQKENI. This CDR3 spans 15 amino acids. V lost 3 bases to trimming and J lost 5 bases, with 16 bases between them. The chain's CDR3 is CASSPNRGREETQYF. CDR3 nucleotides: TGTGCCAGCTCACCGAATAGAGGCAGGGAGGAGACCCAGTACTTC.

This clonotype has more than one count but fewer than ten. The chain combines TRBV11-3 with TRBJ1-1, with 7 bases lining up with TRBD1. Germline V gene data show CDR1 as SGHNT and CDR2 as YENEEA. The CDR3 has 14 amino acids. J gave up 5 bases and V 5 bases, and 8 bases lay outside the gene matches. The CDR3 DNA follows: TGTGCCAGCAGCCCACGAACAGGGGTGACTGAAGCTTTCTTT. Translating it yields CASSPRTGVTEAFF.